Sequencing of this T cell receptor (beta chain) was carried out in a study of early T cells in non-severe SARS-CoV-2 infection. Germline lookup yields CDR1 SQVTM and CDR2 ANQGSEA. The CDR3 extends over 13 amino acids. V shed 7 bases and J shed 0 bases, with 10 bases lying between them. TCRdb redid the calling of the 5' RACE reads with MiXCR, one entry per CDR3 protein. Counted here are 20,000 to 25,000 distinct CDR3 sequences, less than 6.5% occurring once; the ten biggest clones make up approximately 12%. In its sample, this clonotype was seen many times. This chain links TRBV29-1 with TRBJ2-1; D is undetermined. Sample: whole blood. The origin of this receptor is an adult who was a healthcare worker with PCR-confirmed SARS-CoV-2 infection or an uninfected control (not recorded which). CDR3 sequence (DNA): TGCAGCGGTAAAGGGTTCTCCTACAATGAGCAGTTCTTC. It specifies CSGKGFSYNEQFF.